This T cell receptor (beta chain) derives from a study of CD8+ T cells in alopecia areata. Study context: Those patients who were treated received oral tofacitinib, which was given at 5 to 10 mg twice daily for moderate-to-severe alopecia areata. Tofacitinib ran for 6 to 18 months before 6 months off drug.

The sequencing template was cDNA reverse transcribed from extracted RNA. Assay used: immunoSEQ multiplex PCR; TCRdb lists only in-frame clones, some missing. Of approximately 210,000 clones in the sample, 64% were seen once. The CDR3 covers 15 residues. J gave up 8 bases and V 0 bases, and 7 bases lay outside the gene matches. Germline assignment: CDR1 LNHNV and CDR2 YYDKDF (reference sequence). Treatment defined: oral pan-JAK inhibitor, 5-10 mg twice daily. Punch biopsies of lesional scalp, plus peripheral blood, were taken from alopecia areata patients. The chain carries TRBV15 and TRBJ2-1; TRBD2 aligns across 7 bases. The source was CD4+ T cells sorted from blood, collected at week 4, from a patient treated with tofacitinib. The sequence derives from a human donor with alopecia areata. For the CDR3, the DNA is TGTGCCACCAGCAGAGATCGAGGGCTAGCGGATGAGCAGTTCTTC. This codes for CATSRDRGLADEQFF.